This T cell receptor (beta chain) was recorded in a study of beta chain features in type 1 diabetes (dated by TCRdb to between 2017 and 2018). Regarding the study in general: Mean age, gender distribution, total cell number and subset yield did not differ between patients and healthy donors. A total of roughly 99 million sorted cells were examined across all samples, and the number of cells per subset was strongly correlated with RNA yield. In the study, TCRB repertoires of sorted circulating CD4+ T cell subsets from recently diagnosed type 1 diabetes patients were compared with those of matched healthy donors. Regulatory and stem cell-like memory subsets were obtained from only 8 patients and about 8 healthy donors, while naive and central memory subsets were obtained from all 28 donors. Results the study describes overall, beyond this receptor: Fewer insertions and more nucleotide deletions at VDJ recombination sites were observed in patients with type 1 diabetes, implying thymic rearrangement abnormalities. Because small numbers of individuals were included in the HLA sub-analyses, any influence of HLA type on TCRB rearrangement was left unresolved. Because cDNA was sequenced instead of genomic DNA, highly expressing activated cells could be over-represented, though the groups showed no difference in activation or CD3 levels. PCR might favor shorter templates, but patient and control samples were amplified and corrected together, so any skew would affect both groups equally. Naive, central memory and regulatory TCRB repertoires appeared to be more similar among patients than among healthy donors. In all four CD4+ subsets, TCRB CDR3 length was moderately but significantly shorter in type 1 diabetes patients.

The entire amount of isolated RNA was reverse transcribed using the High Capacity cDNA Reverse Transcription Kit, so the sequenced TCRB transcripts were expressed ones. Naive, central memory and regulatory T cell samples underwent deep immunoSEQ sequencing, averaging about 3.5 million total reads per sample. Sorted cells were lysed in RLT buffer and RNA was extracted with DNase-treated RNeasy Micro or Mini kits, depending on cell number. Each cell subset was processed on its own to prevent cross-contamination, while patient and healthy donor samples were processed together. The immunoSEQ multiplex PCR was used to amplify TCRB sequences from cDNA, generating 87-bp fragments that spanned the CDR3 region. Sequencing of the amplicons was performed on the Illumina HiSeq platform. The study's own analysis went as follows. Synthetic template baselines were used to correct PCR bias computationally, reads within Hamming distance 2 were collapsed together, and singletons that could not be merged were discarded. Reads were aligned to IMGT to assign V, D and J genes, CDR3 length, and insertions or deletions at six rearrangement sites. Within each subset, clonotype counts were normalized to sorted cell number, after which true diversity and Gini coefficients were computed with the tcR R package. Repertoire sharing was quantified using the overlap coefficient calculated on TCRB nucleotide sequences. As a proxy for the pre-selection repertoire, out-of-frame TCRB sequences from naive cells were analyzed. TCRdb obtained this table from immuneACCESS and retained in-frame rearrangements with V and J assigned. These tables miss some clones; where compared with another copy, unresolved V genes account for less than half of the shortfall, and the remainder is unexplained. The D gene and trimming were derived from the DNA, and the V and J assignments and clone size from that table. The sample table holds 300,000 or so clones, of which approximately 14% were seen once. Clones ranked in the top ten supply roughly 0.018% of the sample.

Including cysteine and phenylalanine, the CDR3 has 15 amino acids. Kept here is only the CDR3 DNA, which spans 45 bases and is read in frame from base 1. From V the trimming removes 4 bases and from J it removes 3 bases, while the gene matches leave 8 bases of the junction unaccounted for. The germline V gene gives CDR1 as SQVTM and CDR2 as ANQGSEA. From each donor, a single peripheral blood sample of 100 to 150 mL on average was drawn into heparinised tubes. A BD FACSAria II and a panel including CD45RO, CCR7, CD25, CD127, CD95 and CD27 were used to sort naive, central memory, regulatory and stem cell-like memory CD4+ T cells. Purity was above 95% for every sorted population. PBMCs were separated immediately by Lymphoprep density gradient centrifugation and were stained directly, without being cultured. So that batch effects would be minimized, each experiment stained and sorted samples in pairs, pairing one healthy donor with one patient.

This clone was counted a few times. The target of this receptor is not known. Per-base qualities were not stored, and no clone one base away is much larger. The rearranged chain carries TRBV29-1 and TRBJ2-1, and TRBD1 matches 8 of the central bases. The sample comprised naive CD4+ T cells from blood. This specimen's cell subset or site label, interpreted: true naive CD4+ T cells. The TCR comes from a man between 25 and 39 years old with type 1 diabetes. The CDR3 in this case is CSVAFGTGLYNEQFF. The DNA sequence reads TGCAGCGTTGCTTTCGGGACAGGACTCTACAATGAGCAGTTCTTC.